Each of the 29 T cell receptor beta chains below was sequenced from the same sample in a study of T-cell reconstitution after alpha-beta-depleted transplantation in children. For TCRbeta, the library was prepared with unique molecular identifiers. MiXCR, run by TCRdb on the PCR reads, gives a single entry per CDR3 protein. Of 600,000 or so distinct CDR3 sequences listed, under 30% are singletons. Here the sequenced sample was PBMCs, mostly from graft donor cells, taken 360 days after TCRalphabeta/CD19-depleted stem cell transplant. The source is a boy in the first two years of life who had a stem cell transplant for acute myeloid leukemia, so the T cells may come from the graft donor.

The table lists this clonotype with many counts. The gene calls are TRBV19 and TRBJ1-1; D not resolved. The germline gives CDR1 LNHDA, CDR2 SQIVND (reference sequence). There are 14 residues in the CDR3. V dropped 4 bases and J dropped 1 base, with 10 bases sitting between them. This chain's CDR3 is CASSTVNRNTEAFF. As DNA, the CDR3 is TGTGCCAGTAGTACGGTTAACAGGAACACTGAAGCTTTCTTT.

This clonotype was recorded at least ten times. The chain is built from TRBV20-1 and TRBJ1-2, with D maybe TRBD1 (6 bases). The ends were cut back, 6 bases at V and 0 bases at J, with 14 bases in the middle. CDR3 length: 14 residues. CDR1 and CDR2 (germline): DFQATT, SNEGSKA (reference sequence). Written as DNA, the CDR3 is TGCAGTGCACCTGGACAGCATTCTAACTATGGCTACACCTTC. Residues: CSAPGQHSNYGYTF.

This clonotype showed up just once. The chain employs TRBV6-2 or TRBV6-3 and TRBJ2-3; D not certain. CDR3 size: 14 residues. Germline values: CDR1 MNHEY, CDR2 SVGEGT. Trimming removed 2 bases at V and 12 bases at J, with 18 bases between. The CDR3 here is CASSYRNPGFQQYF. In DNA form, the CDR3 reads TGTGCCAGCAGTTACAGAAACCCCGGATTTCAACAGTATTTT.

This clonotype was seen many times. The rearrangement joins TRBV7-9 to TRBJ1-2; the D is unclear. The V end was cut by 0 bases, the J end by 1 base, with 9 bases between. The CDR3 covers 15 residues. CDR1 and CDR2 from the germline V gene are SEHNR and FQNEAQ (reference sequence). The CDR3 sequence: CASSLAGSDNYGYTF. CDR3 bases: TGTGCCAGCAGCTTAGCGGGTAGTGATAACTATGGCTACACCTTC.

A few counts support this clonotype. This rearrangement joins TRBV5-1 to TRBJ2-2; tentative D call: TRBD1 (6 bases). Trimming left V 2 bases short and J 1 base short, with 9 bases between. Germline V gene sequence: CDR1 SGHRS, CDR2 YFSETQ. This CDR3 has 15 amino acids. DNA of the CDR3: TGCGCCAGCAGCTTCTTACAGGGGAACACCGGGGAGCTGTTTTTT. Amino acids: CASSFLQGNTGELFF.

The sample holds a few counts of this clonotype. The chain links TRBV12-3 or TRBV12-4 to TRBJ1-1; the D gene is possibly TRBD1 (5 bases). With 5 bases removed from V and 8 bases from J, the gap between germline ends came to 12 bases. The CDR3 totals 12 residues. DNA of the CDR3: TGTGCCAGCAGTCCGACAGAAACCGAAGCTTTCTTT. This sequence encodes CASSPTETEAFF.

This sequence joins TRBV15 and TRBJ2-7; unclear D gene. Germline loops: CDR1 LNHNV, CDR2 YYDKDF (reference sequence). Trimming left V 0 bases short and J 6 bases short, with 9 bases between. This CDR3 contains 13 residues. The CDR3 DNA reads TGTGCCACCAGCAGAGATTTCGGGTCCGAGCAGTACGTC. This translates into CATSRDFGSEQYV.

This clonotype was detected many times. This sequence joins TRBV29-1 and TRBJ2-7; 12 bases match TRBD1. V was pared by 2 bases and J by 7 bases, with 12 bases of the junction left unmatched. Looked up from germline, CDR1 is SQVTM and CDR2 is ANQGSEA. The CDR3 is 16 amino acids. CDR3 in DNA: TGCAGCGTTGAACCCGCCCCCGGGACAGGGGGCGATGAGCAGTACTTC. Protein sequence: CSVEPAPGTGGDEQYF.

This clonotype was seen only a few times. CDR3 in amino acids: CASTRGGESTQYF. The CDR3 nucleotides read TGTGCCAGCACCCGAGGGGGAGAGAGCACGCAGTATTTT. The chain joins TRBV12-3 or TRBV12-4 to TRBJ2-3, with D possibly matching TRBD1 (6 bases). Deletions cut 7 bases from V and 9 bases from J, with 17 bases between. This CDR3 comprises 13 residues.

This clonotype was counted ten times or more. This chain joins TRBV7-9 and TRBJ2-1, with D perhaps TRBD2 (5 bases). Per the germline V gene, CDR1 is SEHNR and CDR2 is FQNEAQ (reference sequence). The CDR3 runs to 15 residues. The germline V and J ends were trimmed by 1 base and 5 bases, with 12 bases remaining between them. This CDR3 is CASSLETKENNEQFF. CDR3 nucleotides: TGTGCCAGCAGCTTAGAGACTAAAGAAAACAATGAGCAGTTCTTC.

This clonotype was observed a few times. The CDR3 region has the DNA TGTGCCAGCAGCTTTACGGGGCGCTCTGGAAACACCATATATTTT. As protein: CASSFTGRSGNTIYF. This chain links TRBV7-7 with TRBJ1-3; a possible D gene is TRBD1 (5 bases). The CDR3 runs to 15 residues. CDR1 and CDR2 (germline): SSHAT, FNYEAQ (reference sequence). The V and J ends lost 3 bases and 0 bases respectively, with 9 bases between them.

The rearrangement uses TRBV11-2 and TRBJ1-4, with unresolved D. Per germline, CDR1 SGHAT and CDR2 FQNNGV. The V gene lost 5 bases and the J gene lost 4 bases, with 8 bases spanning the gap. The CDR3 is 13 residues long. The CDR3 here is CASSIRGNEKLFF. CDR3 nucleotides: TGTGCCAGCAGCATACGGGGTAATGAAAAACTGTTTTTT.

As regards this clonotype: A much more abundant neighbour one base away suggests this may be a read error. The gene calls are TRBV20-1 and TRBJ1-1, with TRBD1 as a possible D gene (6 bases). From germline, CDR1 is DFQATT and CDR2 SNEGSKA (reference sequence). The V gene lost 3 bases and the J gene lost 10 bases, with 15 bases spanning the gap. CDR3 size: 12 residues. The CDR3 protein is CSASWKGQIAFF. The CDR3 region has the DNA TGCAGTGCTAGTTGGAAAGGACAGATAGCTTTCTTT.

The genes are TRBV6-5 and TRBJ2-1; D might be TRBD2 (6 bases). CDR3 length: 16 amino acids. Trimming cost V 2 bases and J 4 bases, with 15 bases left between them. CDR1 MNHEY and CDR2 SVGAGI come from the germline V gene. CDR3 sequence (DNA): TGTGCCAGCAGTTACGCGGGGTATACCGGGTACAATGAGCAGTTCTTC. Translating gives CASSYAGYTGYNEQFF.

The chain employs TRBV4-1 and TRBJ1-1, with 8 positions matching TRBD1. Trimming removed 0 bases from V and 2 bases from J; junction bases left unmatched: 5. CDR3 size: 16 residues. The germline CDR1 and CDR2 sequences are MGHRA and YSYEKL. CDR3 loop: CASSQDLDRGNTEAFF. The CDR3, as DNA: TGCGCCAGCAGCCAAGATCTTGACAGGGGTAACACTGAAGCTTTCTTT.

This clonotype was recorded many times. The chain recombines TRBV11-2 with TRBJ2-1, with a weak D call TRBD1 (7 bases). Germline values: CDR1 SGHAT, CDR2 FQNNGV. This CDR3 has 15 residues. V was pared by 6 bases and J by 7 bases, with 19 bases between. Written as DNA, the CDR3 is TGTGCCAGCAGTTACAGGGGCCTTGGAGGGAATGAGCAGTTCTTC. Amino acids: CASSYRGLGGNEQFF.

The rearrangement uses TRBV6-2 or TRBV6-3 and TRBJ2-7; D perhaps matches TRBD1 (5 bases). Germline V gives CDR1 MNHEY, CDR2 SVGEGT. V lost 6 bases and J lost 2, with 17 bases in between. The CDR3 consists of 15 residues. The CDR3 DNA reads as TGTGCCAGCAGCCCATTGAGAACAGGACCCTACGAGCAGTACTTC. This encodes CASSPLRTGPYEQYF.

Turning to this clonotype: A single base separates this from a much larger clone, so it may be a read error. V is TRBV20-1 and J is TRBJ2-2, with TRBD1 identical over 9 bases. The length of the CDR3 is 14 residues. The germline CDR1 and CDR2 sequences are DFQATT and SNEGSKA (reference sequence). The V and J ends lost 3 bases and 5 bases, in that order; junction bases with no gene match: 4. CDR3 in DNA: TGCAGTGCTAGTCCGGGACAGGGAACCGGGGAGCTGTTTTTT. Amino acids: CSASPGQGTGELFF.

The V gene is TRBV7-8, the J gene TRBJ2-1; 9 nucleotides match TRBD2. V gave up 5 bases and J gave up 8 bases; unmatched junction bases: 10. CDR3 length equals 15 residues. Germline V gives CDR1 SGHVS, CDR2 FQNEAQ. CDR3 loop: CASSPPGLAIYEQFF. As DNA, the CDR3 is TGTGCCAGCAGCCCACCGGGACTAGCCATCTATGAGCAGTTCTTC.

This clonotype occurred many times. The chain employs TRBV7-9 and TRBJ2-1; D is ambiguous. Looked up from germline, CDR1 is SEHNR and CDR2 is FQNEAQ (reference sequence). The CDR3 consists of 13 residues. V was shortened by 7 bases and J by 3 bases, with 10 bases between the two germline ends. The CDR3, as DNA: TGTGCCAGCATCCAGCTCCTCTACAATGAGCAGTTCTTC. As protein: CASIQLLYNEQFF.

The V gene is TRBV20-1, the J gene TRBJ2-6; the D gene is possibly TRBD2 (5 bases). This CDR3 comprises 16 residues. With 1 base removed from V and 3 bases from J, the gap between germline ends came to 13 bases. CDR1 is DFQATT, CDR2 SNEGSKA, per germline (reference sequence). CDR3 coding DNA: TGCAGTGCTAGAGGCTTAGGCGGAGGTGGGGCCAACGTCCTGACTTTC. Its translation is CSARGLGGGGANVLTF.

This clonotype showed up many times. V is TRBV12-3 or TRBV12-4 and J is TRBJ2-2; D not resolved. This CDR3 is built from 13 residues. V was cut by 5 bases and J by 2 bases, with 6 bases left in between. CDR3 coding DNA: TGTGCCAGCAGTCAGTCTAACACCGGGGAGCTGTTTTTT. It specifies CASSQSNTGELFF.

The CDR3 coding sequence is TGTGCCAGCAGCCCTCTCCCCGGGACAGGGTTACATGGGGCCAACGTCCTGACTTTC. Translating it yields CASSPLPGTGLHGANVLTF. The chain recombines TRBV7-6 with TRBJ2-6; 9 bases fit TRBD1. J was trimmed by 3 bases and V by 5 bases; bases with no gene match: 14. CDR1 and CDR2 from the germline V gene are SGHVS and FNYEAQ. This CDR3 is 19 amino acids long.

The chain is built from TRBV12-3 or TRBV12-4 and TRBJ2-2; 10 nucleotides align to TRBD1. The junction had 7 bases not matched to a gene; V was cut back by 6 bases and J by 3 bases. The CDR3 is 16 residues long. CDR3 residues: CASRAGTGDDTGELFF. For the CDR3, the DNA is TGTGCCAGCAGGGCCGGGACAGGGGACGACACCGGGGAGCTGTTTTTT.

This clonotype was counted a few times. The chain links TRBV12-3 or TRBV12-4 to TRBJ1-1, with a tentative D call TRBD1 (6 bases). Trimming pared 5 bases from V and 1 base from J, leaving 14 bases between. The CDR3 is 15 amino acids. CDR3 loop: CASSPRQVANTEAFF. DNA of the CDR3: TGTGCCAGCAGTCCGAGACAGGTCGCGAACACTGAAGCTTTCTTT.

The chain carries TRBV7-6 and TRBJ2-2; D is undetermined. Trimming removed 5 bases at V and 0 bases at J, with 7 bases between. CDR1 and CDR2 from the germline V gene are SGHVS and FNYEAQ. CDR3 length equals 14 residues. The CDR3 bases are TGTGCCAGCAGCCGGGCAGCGAACACCGGGGAGCTGTTTTTT. Protein: CASSRAANTGELFF.

Worth noting for this clonotype: A read error is possible here, since a much larger clone lies one base away. This chain connects TRBV5-1 to TRBJ2-4, with 8 bases lining up with TRBD1. In germline, CDR1 is SGHRS, CDR2 YFSETQ. This CDR3 has 20 amino acids. V was clipped by 4 bases and J by 3 bases; unmatched bases: 21. CDR3 DNA: TGCGCCAGCAGCGGAGGGAGCCCGACGCCATTAGGACAGGGCAAAAACATTCAGTACTTC. Its protein is CASSGGSPTPLGQGKNIQYF.

The table lists this clonotype with a few counts. The chain is built from TRBV5-1 and TRBJ2-1; 9 nucleotides match TRBD2. V was clipped by 1 base and J by 9 bases; unmatched bases: 11. The germline V gene encodes CDR1 SGHRS and CDR2 YFSETQ. The CDR3 has 16 amino acids. The CDR3 here is CASSLYGGAGGLEQFF. CDR3 bases: TGCGCCAGCAGCTTGTATGGCGGAGCGGGGGGACTTGAGCAGTTCTTC.

V and J are TRBV12-3 or TRBV12-4 and TRBJ1-2; possibly TRBD1 for D (5 bases). The length of the CDR3 is 14 residues. V was trimmed by 6 bases and J by 4 bases, leaving 15 bases between them. The CDR3 DNA reads as TGTGCCAGCAGCCAAGGGGCCAGGCCCTATGGCTACACCTTC. It encodes CASSQGARPYGYTF.